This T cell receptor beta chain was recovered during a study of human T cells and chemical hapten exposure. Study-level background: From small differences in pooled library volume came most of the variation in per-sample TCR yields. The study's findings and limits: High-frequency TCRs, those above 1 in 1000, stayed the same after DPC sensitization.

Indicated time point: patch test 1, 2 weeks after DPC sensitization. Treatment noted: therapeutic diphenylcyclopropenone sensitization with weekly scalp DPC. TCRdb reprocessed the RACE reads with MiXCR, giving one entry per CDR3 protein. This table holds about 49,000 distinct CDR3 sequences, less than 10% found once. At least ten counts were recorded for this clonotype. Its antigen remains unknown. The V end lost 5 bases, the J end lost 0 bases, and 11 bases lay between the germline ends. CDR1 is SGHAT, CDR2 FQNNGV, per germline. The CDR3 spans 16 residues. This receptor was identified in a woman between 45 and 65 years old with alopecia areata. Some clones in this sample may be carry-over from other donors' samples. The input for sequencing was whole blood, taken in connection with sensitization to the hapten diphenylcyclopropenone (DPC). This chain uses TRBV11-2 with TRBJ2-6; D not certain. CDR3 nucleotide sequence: TGTGCCAGCAGCCTAATTGGGTACTCTGGGGCCAACGTCCTGACTTTC. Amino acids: CASSLIGYSGANVLTF.